The present T cell receptor (beta chain) was sequenced within a study of cytomegalovirus exposure and HLA in healthy donors. All the people who gave samples were healthy bone marrow donors. PCR amplification relied on 60 Vbeta primers (plus 13 Jbeta primers). TCRdb's table, derived via immunoSEQ multiplex PCR, lists solely in-frame clones and lacks some. The repertoire has about 200,000 clones, roughly 86% of them found once; the top ten carry about 3%. Whole-study findings and limits: In a later analysis, TCR association rates varied by HLA locus: DRB1 most, HLA-C fewest. Specificity for CMV antigens was confirmed in vitro for a few of the CMV-associated chains. Sequencing depth across donors, presence/absence analyses assumed, was roughly uniform.

The count of this clone is one. What it binds is not known. The specimen sequenced was PBMCs. This clonotype was sampled from a man aged 35 to 55 in good health and CMV-seropositive.

The CDR3 sequence is CASSLTRSTDTQYF. The CDR3 DNA reads TGTGCCAGCTCGTTGACTCGCAGCACAGATACGCAGTATTTT. This chain connects TRBV5-8 to TRBJ2-3; unclear D gene. Germline V CDR1 and CDR2: SGHTS, YDEGEE. V shed 7 bases and J shed 0 bases, with 12 bases lying between them. The CDR3 is made up of 14 amino acids. The full variable domain, in which reference TRBV5-8 and TRBJ2-3 provide the parts outside the CDR3, is EAGVTQSPTHLIKTRGQQATLRCSPISGHTSVYWYQQALGLGLQFLLWYDEGEERNRGNFPPRFSGRQFPNYSSELNVNALELEDSALYLCASSLTRSTDTQYFGPGTRLTVL.